Each of the 13 T cell receptor beta chains below was sequenced from the same sample in a study of T cells after posttransplantation cyclophosphamide. Some clones are missing from TCRdb's copy, which holds only in-frame ones; the method was immunoSEQ multiplex PCR. The repertoire consists of around 34,000 clones, none detected only once. The sample taken for sequencing was PBMCs. All receptors derive from a woman in her forties or fifties in good health and a related stem cell transplant donor.

This clone was recorded at least ten times. The CDR3 carries no conserved terminal phenylalanine or tryptophan, so it likely arises from a read error. Because the CDR3's place on the DNA is in doubt, the DNA is left out and the CDR3 is given as listed by TCRdb. This sequence joins TRBV4-2 and TRBJ1-2; the table's D call TRBD1 went unverified against the DNA. From germline, CDR1 is LGHNA and CDR2 YNFKEQ. From its first to its last residue, the CDR3 has 15 amino acids. The chain's CDR3 is CASSQSLETGLHLAL.

This clone appeared many times. This chain links TRBV6-4 with TRBJ1-2; D remains unclear. CDR3 length: 12 amino acids. The V end lost 2 bases, the J end lost 7 bases, and 8 bases lay between the germline ends. Per the germline V gene, CDR1 is MRHNA and CDR2 is SNTAGT. The CDR3 nucleotides read TGTGCCAGCAGTGACAGGGCGGGTGGCTACACCTTC. Residues: CASSDRAGGYTF.

This clone was seen at least ten times. V and J are TRBV12-3 or TRBV12-4 and TRBJ1-5; the D gene is possibly TRBD1 (6 bases). The CDR3 runs 14 residues. V was pared by 7 bases and J by 8 bases, with 18 bases between. This chain's CDR3 is CASTRPGEIKPQHF. The DNA for the CDR3 is TGTGCCAGCACCCGGCCAGGGGAAATCAAGCCCCAGCATTTT.

The sample holds many counts of this clone. The J gene is TRBJ2-7, the V gene TRBV5-1; TRBD1 matches at 7 bases. After removal of 4 bases from V and 7 bases from J, the junction contained 17 bases not matched to a gene. Germline assignment: CDR1 SGHRS and CDR2 YFSETQ. The CDR3 length is 16 residues. The CDR3 is CASSAPFGTAKREQYF. The CDR3 nucleotides read TGCGCCAGCAGCGCTCCGTTCGGGACAGCGAAGAGGGAGCAGTACTTC.

This clone was detected many times. The CDR3 DNA follows: TGTGCCAGCAGTCAACAGAGTAGCAATCAGCCCCAGCATTTT. Encoded protein: CASSQQSSNQPQHF. The chain recombines TRBV2 with TRBJ1-5; no clear D gene. V was clipped by 5 bases and J by 0 bases, with 8 bases between them. Germline V gene lookup returns CDR1 SNHLY and CDR2 FYNNEI. CDR3 size: 14 residues.

Many counts were recorded for this clone. This chain links TRBV18 with TRBJ2-3, with 8 positions matching TRBD1. CDR1 KGHSH and CDR2 LQKENI come from the germline V gene. The length of the CDR3 is 14 residues. V trimming: 4 bases; J trimming: 4 bases; junction bases outside the gene matches: 4. CDR3 in amino acids: CASSQNRGADTQYF. CDR3 coding DNA: TGTGCCAGCTCACAGAACAGGGGGGCAGATACGCAGTATTTT. Full variable domain (outside the CDR3, taken from reference TRBV18 and TRBJ2-3): NAGVMQNPRHLVRRRGQEARLRCSPMKGHSHVYWYRQLPEEGLKFMVYLQKENIIDESGMPKERFSAEFPKEGPSILRIQQVVRGDSAAYFCASSQNRGADTQYFGPGTRLTVL.

This clone has ten or more counts. The chain combines TRBV12-3 or TRBV12-4 with TRBJ1-1, with D unresolved. The V gene lost 6 bases and the J gene lost 0 bases, with 5 bases spanning the gap. The CDR3 is made up of 12 amino acids. CDR3 region: CASRPMNTEAFF. Written as DNA, the CDR3 is TGTGCCAGCAGGCCTATGAACACTGAAGCTTTCTTT.

This clone occurred many times. The chain couples TRBV28 to TRBJ2-1; 10 positions match TRBD1. This CDR3 is 12 amino acids long. V lost 8 bases and J lost 6; bases outside the gene matches: 1. The germline CDR1 and CDR2 sequences are MDHEN and SYDVKM. CDR3 protein: CASGTGANEQFF. CDR3 nucleotides: TGTGCCAGCGGGACAGGGGCCAATGAGCAGTTCTTC.

This clone was counted many times. The CDR3 region has the DNA TGTGCCAGCAGTTACAGCAGGGGCACTAATGAAAAACTGTTTTTT. This sequence encodes CASSYSRGTNEKLFF. J is TRBJ1-4 and V is TRBV6-5, with a weak D call TRBD1 (6 bases). The CDR3 loop spans 15 amino acids. V lost 2 bases and J lost 2, with 9 bases in between. Germline V gene lookup returns CDR1 MNHEY and CDR2 SVGAGI.

The chain employs TRBV11-3 and TRBJ2-3, with D maybe TRBD2 (6 bases). This CDR3 spans 13 amino acids. Germline lookup yields CDR1 SGHNT and CDR2 YENEEA. The V end was cut by 5 bases, the J end by 2 bases, with 8 bases between. For the CDR3, the DNA is TGTGCCAGCAGCCTAGCGTACACAGATACGCAGTATTTT. Its protein product is CASSLAYTDTQYF.

Ten or more counts support this clone. The rearrangement links TRBV25-1 to TRBJ2-1, with D perhaps matching TRBD2 (6 bases). Trimming cost V 5 bases and J 1 base, with 15 bases left between them. This CDR3 region has 16 residues. The germline CDR1 and CDR2 sequences are MGHDK and SYGVNS. CDR3 region: CASSTLLAASYNEQFF. The DNA of the CDR3 is TGTGCCAGCAGTACTCTACTAGCAGCTTCCTACAATGAGCAGTTCTTC. The complete variable domain, with remaining parts taken from reference TRBV25-1 and TRBJ2-1, reads EADIYQTPRYLVIGTGKKITLECSQTMGHDKMYWYQQDPGMELHLIHYSYGVNSTEKGDLSSESTVSRIRTEHFPLTLESARPSHTSQYLCASSTLLAASYNEQFFGPGTRLTVL.

In nucleotides, the CDR3 is TGTGCCAGCAGTCCTCTGACAGGCACACAAGAGACCCAGTACTTC. It codes for CASSPLTGTQETQYF. The V call is TRBV27, the J call TRBJ2-5; TRBD1 is a possible D gene (6 bases). This CDR3 contains 15 residues. The V gene's germline CDR1 is MNHEY and CDR2 SMNVEV (reference sequence). Trimming took 5 bases from V and 2 from J, leaving 15 bases between them.

This clone appeared a few times. The rearrangement joins TRBV28 to TRBJ2-5; 7 positions agree with TRBD2. With V trimmed by 3 bases and J by 4 bases, 8 bases remained unmatched. The CDR3 extends over 15 amino acids. The germline V gene encodes CDR1 MDHEN and CDR2 SYDVKM. CDR3 nucleotides: TGTGCCAGCAGTTTGCCCAGCGGGGCAACAGAGACCCAGTACTTC. Protein product: CASSLPSGATETQYF.